The sequence of this T cell receptor beta chain was determined in a study of cytomegalovirus exposure and HLA in healthy donors. Findings and caveats of the study: Data from an earlier analysis indicated that most TCR beta V segments were productive either about 87% or about 30% of the time. A later analysis reportedly found that, within productive TCRs, an Asian-associated ancestry cluster had fewer N-insertions than the mean observed across the approximately 700 donors.

A remark on this clone: The antigen remains unidentified.

Healthy bone marrow donors formed the donor group. It was with 60 Vbeta and 13 Jbeta primers that the PCR ran. Profiling relied on immunoSEQ multiplex PCR, and the TCRdb table lists in-frame clones only, not all of them. The sample has roughly 75,000 clones; around 83% are singletons. This CDR3 is built from 15 residues. In germline, CDR1 is KGHSH, CDR2 LQKENI. Unmatched junction bases numbered 10, after V lost 5 bases and J lost 5 bases. The gene calls are TRBV18 and TRBJ2-3; the match to TRBD1 covers 7 bases. The sequencing sample was made of PBMCs. This TCR was sampled from a man in his 70s in good health and CMV-seropositive. The CDR3 nucleotides are TGTGCCAGCTCATCCCGGGACAGAGAGAAAGATACGCAGTATTTT. This gives the protein CASSSRDREKDTQYF.